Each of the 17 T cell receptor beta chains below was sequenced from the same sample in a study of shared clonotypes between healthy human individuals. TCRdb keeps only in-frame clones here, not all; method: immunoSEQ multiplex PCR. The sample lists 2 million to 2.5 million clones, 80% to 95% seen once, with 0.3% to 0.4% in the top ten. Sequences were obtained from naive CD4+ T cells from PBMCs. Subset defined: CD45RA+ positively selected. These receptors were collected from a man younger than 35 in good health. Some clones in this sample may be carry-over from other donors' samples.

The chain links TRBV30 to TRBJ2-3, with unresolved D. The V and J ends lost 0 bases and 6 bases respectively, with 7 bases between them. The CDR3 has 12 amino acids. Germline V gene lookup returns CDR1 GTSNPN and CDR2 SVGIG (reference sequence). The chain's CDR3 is CAWSVLVDTQYF. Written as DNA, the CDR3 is TGTGCCTGGAGTGTACTTGTGGATACGCAGTATTTT. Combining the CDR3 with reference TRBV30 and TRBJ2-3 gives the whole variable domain SQTIHQWPATLVQPVGSPLSLECTVEGTSNPNLYWYRQAAGRGLQLLFYSVGIGQISSEVPQNLSASRPQDRQFILSSKKLLLSDSGFYLCAWSVLVDTQYFGPGTRLTVL.

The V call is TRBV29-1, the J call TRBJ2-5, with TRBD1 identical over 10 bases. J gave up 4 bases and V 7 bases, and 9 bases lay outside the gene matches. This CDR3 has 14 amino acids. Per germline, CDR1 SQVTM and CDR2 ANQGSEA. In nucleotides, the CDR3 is TGCAGCGCACGCGACAGGGGGCGCGTAGAGACCCAGTACTTC. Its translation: CSARDRGRVETQYF.

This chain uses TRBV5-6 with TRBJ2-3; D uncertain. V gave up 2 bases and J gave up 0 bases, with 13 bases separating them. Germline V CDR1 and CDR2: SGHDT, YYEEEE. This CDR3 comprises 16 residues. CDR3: CASSLMSNPSTDTQYF. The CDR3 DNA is TGTGCCAGCAGCTTAATGAGTAATCCTAGCACAGATACGCAGTATTTT.

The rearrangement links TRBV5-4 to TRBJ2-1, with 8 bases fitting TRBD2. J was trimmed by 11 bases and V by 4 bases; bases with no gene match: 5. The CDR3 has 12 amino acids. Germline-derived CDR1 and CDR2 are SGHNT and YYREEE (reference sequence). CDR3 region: CASSPGGLKQFF. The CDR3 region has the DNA TGTGCCAGCAGCCCGGGGGGGCTGAAGCAGTTCTTC.

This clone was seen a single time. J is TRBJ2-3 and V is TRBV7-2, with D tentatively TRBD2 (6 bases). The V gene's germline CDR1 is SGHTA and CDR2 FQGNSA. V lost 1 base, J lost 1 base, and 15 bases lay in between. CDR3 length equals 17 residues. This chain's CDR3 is CASSLVFRGWGTDTQYF. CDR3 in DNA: TGTGCCAGCAGCTTAGTATTCCGGGGGTGGGGCACAGATACGCAGTATTTT.

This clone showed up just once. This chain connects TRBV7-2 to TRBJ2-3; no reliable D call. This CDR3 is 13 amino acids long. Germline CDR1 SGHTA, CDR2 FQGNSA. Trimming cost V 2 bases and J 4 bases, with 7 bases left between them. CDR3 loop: CASSLFEADTQYF. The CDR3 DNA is TGTGCCAGCAGCTTATTTGAGGCAGATACGCAGTATTTT.

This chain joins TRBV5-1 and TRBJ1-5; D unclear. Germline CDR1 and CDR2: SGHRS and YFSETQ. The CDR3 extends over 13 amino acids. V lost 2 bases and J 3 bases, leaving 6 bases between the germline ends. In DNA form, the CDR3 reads TGCGCCAGCAGCTTCACCTACAATCAGCCCCAGCATTTT. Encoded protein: CASSFTYNQPQHF.

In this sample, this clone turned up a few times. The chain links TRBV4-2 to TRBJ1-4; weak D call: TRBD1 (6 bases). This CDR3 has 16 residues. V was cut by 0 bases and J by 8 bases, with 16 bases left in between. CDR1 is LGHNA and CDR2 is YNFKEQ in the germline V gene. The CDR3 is CASSQEGRGPMEKLFF. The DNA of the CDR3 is TGTGCCAGCAGCCAAGAAGGCCGGGGGCCAATGGAAAAACTGTTTTTT.

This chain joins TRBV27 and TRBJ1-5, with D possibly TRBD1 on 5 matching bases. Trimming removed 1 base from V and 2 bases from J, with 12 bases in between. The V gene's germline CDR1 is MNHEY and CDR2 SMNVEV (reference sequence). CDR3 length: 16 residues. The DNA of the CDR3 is TGTGCCAGCAGTTTATTGGGGGGAATCGGCAATCAGCCCCAGCATTTT. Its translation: CASSLLGGIGNQPQHF.

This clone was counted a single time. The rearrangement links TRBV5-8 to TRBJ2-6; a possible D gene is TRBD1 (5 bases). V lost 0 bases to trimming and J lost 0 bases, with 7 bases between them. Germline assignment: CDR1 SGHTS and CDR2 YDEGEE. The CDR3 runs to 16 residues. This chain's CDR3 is CASSLVGDSGANVLTF. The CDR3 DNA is TGTGCCAGCAGCTTGGTAGGGGACTCTGGGGCCAACGTCCTGACTTTC.

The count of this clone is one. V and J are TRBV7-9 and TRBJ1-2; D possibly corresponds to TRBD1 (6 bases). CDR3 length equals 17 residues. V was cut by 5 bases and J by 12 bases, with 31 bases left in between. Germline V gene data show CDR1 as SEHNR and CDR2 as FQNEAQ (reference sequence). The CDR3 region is CASSETGHPYMATGDTF. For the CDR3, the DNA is TGTGCCAGCAGCGAGACGGGACATCCCTATATGGCTACAGGAGACACCTTC.

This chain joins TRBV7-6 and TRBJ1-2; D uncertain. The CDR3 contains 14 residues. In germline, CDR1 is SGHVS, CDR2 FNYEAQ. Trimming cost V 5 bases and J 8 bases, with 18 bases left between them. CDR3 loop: CASSPGAGLRGYTF. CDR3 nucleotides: TGTGCCAGCAGCCCCGGTGCGGGCTTGCGGGGCTACACCTTC. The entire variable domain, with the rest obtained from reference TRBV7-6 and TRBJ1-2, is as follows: GAGVSQSPRYKVTKRGQDVALRCDPISGHVSLYWYRQALGQGPEFLTYFNYEAQQDKSGLPNDRFSAERPEGSISTLTIQRTEQRDSAMYRCASSPGAGLRGYTFGSGTRLTVV.

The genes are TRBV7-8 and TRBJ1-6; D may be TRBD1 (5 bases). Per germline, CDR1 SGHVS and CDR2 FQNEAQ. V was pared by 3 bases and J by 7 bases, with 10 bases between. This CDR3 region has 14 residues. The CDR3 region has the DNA TGTGCCAGCAGCTTTGGGACGGGGAATTCACCCCTCCACTTT. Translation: CASSFGTGNSPLHF. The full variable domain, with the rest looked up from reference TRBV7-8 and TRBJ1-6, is GAGVSQSPRYKVAKRGQDVALRCDPISGHVSLFWYQQALGQGPEFLTYFQNEAQLDKSGLPSDRFFAERPEGSVSTLKIQRTQQEDSAVYLCASSFGTGNSPLHFGNGTRLTVT.

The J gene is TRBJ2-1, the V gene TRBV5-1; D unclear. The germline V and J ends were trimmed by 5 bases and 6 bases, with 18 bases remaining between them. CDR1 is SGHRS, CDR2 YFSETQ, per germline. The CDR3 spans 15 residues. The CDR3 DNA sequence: TGCGCCAGCAGTGACCCACGCCCACCGTCCAATGAGCAGTTCTTC. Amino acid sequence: CASSDPRPPSNEQFF.

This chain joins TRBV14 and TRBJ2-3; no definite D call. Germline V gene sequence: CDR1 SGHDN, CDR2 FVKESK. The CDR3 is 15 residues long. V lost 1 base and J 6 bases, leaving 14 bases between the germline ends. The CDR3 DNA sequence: TGTGCCAGCAGCCAAGTTTACGGGTACGGGGATACGCAGTATTTT. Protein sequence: CASSQVYGYGDTQYF.

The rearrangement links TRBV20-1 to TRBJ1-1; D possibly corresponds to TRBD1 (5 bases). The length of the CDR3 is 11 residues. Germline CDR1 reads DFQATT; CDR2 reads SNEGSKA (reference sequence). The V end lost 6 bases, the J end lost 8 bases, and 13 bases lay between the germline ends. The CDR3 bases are TGCAGTGCGACCCGGGGCTGGGAAGCTTTCTTT. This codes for CSATRGWEAFF.

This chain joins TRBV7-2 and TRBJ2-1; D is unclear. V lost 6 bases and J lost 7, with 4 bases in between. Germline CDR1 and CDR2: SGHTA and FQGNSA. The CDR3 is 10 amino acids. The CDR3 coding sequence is TGTGCCAGCAGTATGAATGAGCAGTTCTTC. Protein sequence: CASSMNEQFF.